This T cell receptor (beta chain) was sequenced in a study of CXCR3-negative and CXCR3-positive naive CD8 T cells. Study-wide results and limits: In CXCR3-positive naive cells, the TRB CDR3s were more hydrophobic than in CXCR3-negative naive cells.

On this clonotype: Its cognate antigen is unknown.

Per CD8+ T cell subset, triplicate sorts of fewer than 350,000 cells each were done. This CDR3 comprises 19 residues. Germline CDR1 reads MNHEY; CDR2 reads SMNVEV (reference sequence). Libraries were UMI-labeled 5' RACE TRB cDNA. Following a re-call of the 5' RACE reads, TCRdb has one entry per CDR3 protein and lacks DNA. The listing records 65,000 to 90,000 distinct CDR3 sequences. The TCR was taken from a human donor in good health. Some clones in this sample may be carry-over from other donors' samples. V is TRBV27 and J is TRBJ2-1; TCRdb's D call, TRBD2, is unchecked because there is no DNA. Sequencing was carried out using naive CXCR3+ CD8+ T cells from blood. Subset indicated: CD45RO-CCR7+CD27+CD95- naive CD8+ T cells expressing CXCR3 (TNR3+). The CDR3 loop is CASNPLGLAGGGSYNEQFF.